The 18 T cell receptor beta chains given below trace back to one sample, sequenced in a study of blood T cell repertoires in COVID-19. Measured with immunoSEQ multiplex PCR; TCRdb has only the in-frame clones, and not every one. The sample records some 140,000 clones, roughly four fifths being singletons. Sequencing input: peripheral blood. All receptors come from a man older than 75 with acute or convalescent COVID-19.

V is TRBV6-5 and J is TRBJ1-2; D possibly corresponds to TRBD1 (6 bases). Looked up from germline, CDR1 is MNHEY and CDR2 is SVGAGI. This CDR3 is built from 15 residues. V was clipped by 6 bases and J by 3 bases, with 17 bases between them. The CDR3 spells CASRKRGGADYGYTF. CDR3 coding DNA: TGTGCCAGCAGGAAAAGGGGGGGCGCCGACTATGGCTACACCTTC.

This clone was observed a few times. The chain recombines TRBV7-3 with TRBJ2-1; D is unresolved. Germline CDR1 reads SGHTA; CDR2 reads FQGTGA. Trimming took off 0 bases at V and 9 bases at J, with 9 bases between the two ends. The CDR3 is made up of 13 amino acids. CDR3 sequence (DNA): TGTGCCAGCAGCTTAACCGCGGCGTCTGAGCAGTTCTTC. Its translation is CASSLTAASEQFF.

This chain uses TRBV5-1 with TRBJ2-1; 9 nucleotides match TRBD2. CDR1 and CDR2 (germline): SGHRS, YFSETQ. CDR3 length: 16 residues. The ends lost 0 bases at V and 4 bases at J; junction bases unmatched: 5. The CDR3 reads CASSLAAAGGYNEQFF. For the CDR3, the DNA is TGCGCCAGCAGCTTGGCGGCAGCGGGGGGTTACAATGAGCAGTTCTTC.

The chain links TRBV5-1 to TRBJ1-1, with 7 bases identical to TRBD1. CDR1 is SGHRS and CDR2 is YFSETQ in the germline V gene. The CDR3 is made up of 15 amino acids. The J segment lost 2 bases and the V segment lost 4 bases, leaving 8 bases of the junction unmatched. The DNA of the CDR3 is TGCGCCAGCAGCAGGGACAGCCGCTTTAACACTGAAGCTTTCTTT. It encodes CASSRDSRFNTEAFF.

This clone showed up just a few times. J is TRBJ2-7 and V is TRBV10-2, with 7 nucleotides matching TRBD1. Trimming at V came to 7 bases and at J to 10 bases, leaving 16 bases not matched to a gene. The CDR3 totals 14 residues. Germline-derived CDR1 and CDR2 are WSHSY and SAAADI. CDR3 DNA sequence: TGCGCCAGCACCGACAGGGCGACTGGAAGTTTTCAGTACGTC. Translated, it gives CASTDRATGSFQYV.

The chain is built from TRBV10-3 and TRBJ1-2; D possibly corresponds to TRBD1 (5 bases). In germline, CDR1 is ENHRY, CDR2 SYGVKD. Trimming took off 5 bases at V and 3 bases at J, with 10 bases between the two ends. This CDR3 has 13 residues. CDR3 protein: CAISQEQDYGYTF. The CDR3 DNA is TGTGCCATCAGTCAGGAACAGGACTATGGCTACACCTTC.

This chain links TRBV20-1 with TRBJ2-1; D is unresolved. The CDR3 covers 14 residues. Trimming removed 3 bases at V and 0 bases at J, with 9 bases between. Germline CDR1 and CDR2: DFQATT and SNEGSKA (reference sequence). The CDR3 bases are TGCAGTGCTAGTCCCATCCCCTCCTACAATGAGCAGTTCTTC. This translates into CSASPIPSYNEQFF.

The sample holds a few counts of this clone. The chain carries TRBV2 and TRBJ1-5; D perhaps matches TRBD1 (5 bases). Between the trimmed V and J ends, which lost 2 bases and 2 bases, there was a span of 10 bases. The CDR3 spans 15 residues. In germline, CDR1 is SNHLY, CDR2 FYNNEI. CDR3 DNA: TGTGCCAGCAGTGAACAGGGTAGGGGCAATCAGCCCCAGCATTTT. Protein sequence: CASSEQGRGNQPQHF.

The chain is built from TRBV28 and TRBJ1-5; TRBD1 matches 10 bases. Germline trimming cut 4 bases from V and 0 bases from J; bases unmatched to any gene: 12. CDR3 length: 19 amino acids. Germline V CDR1 and CDR2: MDHEN, SYDVKM. The CDR3: CASSSPGTGALYSNQPQHF. In DNA, the CDR3 is TGTGCCAGCAGTTCGCCCGGGACAGGGGCCCTTTATAGCAATCAGCCCCAGCATTTT.

The chain links TRBV12-3 or TRBV12-4 to TRBJ2-7, with D perhaps matching TRBD2 (5 bases). The CDR3 length is 13 residues. Trimming took 1 base from V and 6 from J, leaving 10 bases between them. The CDR3 spells CASSLGLASEQYV. CDR3 coding DNA: TGTGCCAGCAGTTTAGGTCTAGCATCCGAGCAGTACGTC.

The CDR3, as DNA: TGTGCCAGTAGTCATACCCCGGGACTACAAGAGACCCAGTACTTC. This codes for CASSHTPGLQETQYF. The chain combines TRBV19 with TRBJ2-5; 7 nucleotides match TRBD2. Trimming cost V 5 bases and J 2 bases; bases outside gene matches: 8. Germline assignment: CDR1 LNHDA and CDR2 SQIVND (reference sequence). The CDR3 is 15 amino acids. The full variable domain, with the rest looked up from reference TRBV19 and TRBJ2-5, is DGGITQSPKYLFRKEGQNVTLSCEQNLNHDAMYWYRQDPGQGLRLIYYSQIVNDFQKGDIAEGYSVSREKKESFPLTVTSAQKNPTAFYLCASSHTPGLQETQYFGPGTRLLVL.

V usage is TRBV5-4 and J usage is TRBJ2-2; D gene unclear. V was clipped by 0 bases and J by 6 bases, with 9 bases between them. The CDR3 spans 14 residues. Looked up from germline, CDR1 is SGHNT and CDR2 is YYREEE (reference sequence). CDR3: CASSLVLDPGELFF. The CDR3 bases are TGTGCCAGCAGCTTGGTGCTAGATCCCGGGGAGCTGTTTTTT.

This clone was found once. This rearrangement joins TRBV12-3 or TRBV12-4 to TRBJ2-7; D call uncertain. The CDR3 is made up of 12 amino acids. V gave up 6 bases and J gave up 6 bases, with 12 bases separating them. CDR3 nucleotide sequence: TGTGCCAGCAGCGTCATGGGCTCCGAGCAGTACGTC. Translating it yields CASSVMGSEQYV.

CDR3 DNA: TGTGCCAGCAAACAGGGAGACTATGGCTACACCTTC. Encoded protein: CASKQGDYGYTF. The chain uses TRBV18 and TRBJ1-2; D may be TRBD1 (6 bases). The CDR3 runs 12 residues. Looked up from germline, CDR1 is KGHSH and CDR2 is LQKENI. The V end was cut by 8 bases, the J end by 3 bases, with 10 bases between.

The chain recombines TRBV5-1 with TRBJ1-5; 7 positions agree with TRBD1. V gave up 3 bases and J gave up 5 bases; unmatched junction bases: 8. Germline CDR1 SGHRS, CDR2 YFSETQ. The CDR3 is made up of 15 amino acids. The CDR3 here is CASSWGDSPDQPQHF. CDR3 nucleotide sequence: TGCGCCAGCAGCTGGGGGGACAGTCCGGATCAGCCCCAGCATTTT.

The chain has TRBV2 and TRBJ2-3, with TRBD2 identical over 11 bases. The ends lost 8 bases at V and 2 bases at J; junction bases unmatched: 9. This CDR3 has 16 amino acids. Germline loops: CDR1 SNHLY, CDR2 FYNNEI. This CDR3 reads CASVILAGEVTDTQYF. Here the CDR3 DNA reads TGTGCCAGCGTCATACTAGCGGGGGAGGTCACAGATACGCAGTATTTT.

The rearrangement links TRBV11-3 to TRBJ2-5; 9 positions match TRBD2. V gave up 1 base and J gave up 3 bases; unmatched junction bases: 6. Germline V gene lookup returns CDR1 SGHNT and CDR2 YENEEA. The CDR3 covers 16 residues. DNA for the CDR3: TGTGCCAGCAGCTTAGCGGGCCTAGCGGGGAAAGAGACCCAGTACTTC. Amino acid sequence: CASSLAGLAGKETQYF.

The chain combines TRBV7-9 with TRBJ2-1, with 7 bases aligning to TRBD1. CDR1 SEHNR and CDR2 FQNEAQ come from the germline V gene (reference sequence). Trimming at V came to 5 bases and at J to 9 bases, leaving 1 base not matched to a gene. The CDR3 is 11 amino acids. The CDR3 loop is CASSDRVEQFF. The DNA of the CDR3 is TGTGCCAGCAGCGACAGGGTTGAGCAGTTCTTC.